This is a list of T cell receptor beta chains from one sample in a study of blood T cells in healthy people across ages. TCRdb ran MiXCR on the 5' RACE reads and lists one entry per CDR3 protein. In the table there are approximately 350,000 distinct CDR3 sequences, about 55% of which are singletons. Sample: blood. The receptors derive from a man aged 60 to 69 in good health. Both conserved end residues are part of each CDR3. The D gene is left open where the match is weak. Clone sizes are given selectively: once, few, many, or a class where the clone is expanded.

D gene	V gene	J gene	clone size	CDR3 DNA	CDR3 protein
NA	TRBV4-1	TRBJ2-1	NA	TGCGCCAGCAGCCAAGATCCCAGTTACAATGAGCAGTTCTTC	CASSQDPSYNEQFF
TRBD2	TRBV7-2	TRBJ2-1	NA	TGTGCCAGCAGCTCCACAGCGGGGGCGACCTACAATGAGCAGTTCTTC	CASSSTAGATYNEQFF
TRBD1	TRBV7-2	TRBJ2-6	few	TGTGCCAGCAGCCCCAGATCGACAGGGGCCTCCTCTGGGGCCAACGTCCTGACTTTC	CASSPRSTGASSGANVLTF
TRBD1	TRBV20-1	TRBJ1-6	once	TGCAGTGTTACTCTGACAGGGGGTAATTCACCCCTCCACTTT	CSVTLTGGNSPLHF
TRBD1	TRBV7-9	TRBJ1-2	few	TGTGCCAGCAGCGAGGGACAGATAAATGGCTACACCTTC	CASSEGQINGYTF
NA	TRBV21-1	TRBJ2-1	NA	TGTGCCAGCAGCGAGCGAGGGGGGGCCTTTTATGAGCAGTTCTTC	CASSERGGAFYEQFF
NA	TRBV7-9	TRBJ2-3	NA	TGTGCCAGCAGTACGCAGGGAGCGCAGTATTTT	CASSTQGAQYF
TRBD1	TRBV29-1	TRBJ1-2	NA	TGCAGCGTTGGACAGGGGGCGAGTGGCTACACCTTC	CSVGQGASGYTF
NA	TRBV5-4	TRBJ2-5	few	TGTGCCAGCAGCTCCCCTGGCTCCCCACTTCAAGAGACCCAGTACTTC	CASSSPGSPLQETQYF
TRBD1	TRBV5-6	TRBJ1-2	NA	TGTGCCAGCAGCTTGACCACAGGGGCGCTAGTCTATGGCTACACCTTC	CASSLTTGALVYGYTF
TRBD2	TRBV10-3	TRBJ2-5	NA	TGTGCCATCAGCTTAACTAGCGGGGGGGGCCCTGGTGGGCCAGAGACCCAGTACTTC	CAISLTSGGGPGGPETQYF
NA	TRBV28	TRBJ2-4	once	TGTGCCAGCAGTGTCCCAGGGTCGGCCAAAAACATTCAGTACTTC	CASSVPGSAKNIQYF
TRBD1	TRBV29-1	TRBJ2-3	few	TGCAGCGTTGAGGGACAGTTCACAGATACGCAGTATTTT	CSVEGQFTDTQYF
TRBD1	TRBV7-2	TRBJ1-6	NA	TGTGCCGGCAGCCGACAGGGCGGCCAGGGTTCACCCCTCCACTTT	CAGSRQGGQGSPLHF
NA	TRBV6-2/TRBV6-3	TRBJ1-5	NA	TGTGCCAGCAGTCACAAACCCCACAGGGTCGGCAATCAGCCCCAGCATTTT	CASSHKPHRVGNQPQHF
NA	TRBV27	TRBJ1-2	NA	TGTGCCAGCAGCATCGACAGATTTGGGTCCTATGGCTACACCTTC	CASSIDRFGSYGYTF
NA	TRBV10-3	TRBJ2-7	NA	TGTGCCATCAGTGGGGGAGTCAGGGGATGGGCCTACGAGCAGTACTTC	CAISGGVRGWAYEQYF
TRBD2	TRBV3-1	TRBJ2-4	few	TGTGCCAGCAGCCAAGAAAGCGGGAGAGCCAAAAACATTCAGTACTTC	CASSQESGRAKNIQYF
NA	TRBV12-3/TRBV12-4	TRBJ2-3	few	TGTGCCAGCAGTTATCGGGCGGGCGGGAGCACAGATACGCAGTATTTT	CASSYRAGGSTDTQYF
NA	TRBV28	TRBJ2-7	many	TGTGCCAGCCAGGGGACTAACTACGAGCAGTACTTC	CASQGTNYEQYF
NA	TRBV19	TRBJ2-2	NA	TGTGCCAGTCGAAAGGCTAGGTACAACACCGGGGAGCTGTTTTTT	CASRKARYNTGELFF
NA	TRBV21-1	TRBJ2-1	NA	TGTGCCAGCAGCAACTCCACAGGGGGAAGATACAATGAGCAGTTCTTC	CASSNSTGGRYNEQFF